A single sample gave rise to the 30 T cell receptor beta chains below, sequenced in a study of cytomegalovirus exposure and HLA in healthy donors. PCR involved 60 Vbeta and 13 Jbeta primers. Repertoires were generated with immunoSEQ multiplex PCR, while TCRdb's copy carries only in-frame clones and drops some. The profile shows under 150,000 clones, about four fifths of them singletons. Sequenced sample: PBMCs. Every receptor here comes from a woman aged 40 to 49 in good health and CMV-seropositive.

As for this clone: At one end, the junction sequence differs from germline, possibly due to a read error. For the CDR3, the DNA is TGTGCCAGCAGAGACGACAGGGGTCAGTCCCAGCATTTT. Translation gives CASRDDRGQSQHF. This chain joins TRBV2 and TRBJ1-5; 8 bases agree with TRBD1. The CDR3 is 13 residues long. In germline, CDR1 is SNHLY, CDR2 FYNNEI.

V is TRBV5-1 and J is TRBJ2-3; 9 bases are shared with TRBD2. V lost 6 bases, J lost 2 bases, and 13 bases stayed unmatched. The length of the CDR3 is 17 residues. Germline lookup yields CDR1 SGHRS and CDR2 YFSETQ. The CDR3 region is CASMSGLAGILTDTQYF. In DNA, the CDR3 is TGCGCCAGCATGAGTGGTCTAGCGGGGATACTCACAGATACGCAGTATTTT.

For the CDR3, the DNA is TGCGCCAGCAGACCCGGACAGGGCTTGAACACTGAAGCTTTCTTT. This sequence encodes CASRPGQGLNTEAFF. The chain recombines TRBV5-1 with TRBJ1-1, with 8 bases aligning to TRBD1. From germline, CDR1 is SGHRS and CDR2 YFSETQ. V trimming: 5 bases; J trimming: 0 bases; junction bases outside the gene matches: 6. The CDR3 contains 15 residues. Variable domain in full (rest from reference TRBV5-1 and TRBJ1-1): KAGVTQTPRYLIKTRGQQVTLSCSPISGHRSVSWYQQTPGQGLQFLFEYFSETQRNKGNFPGRFSGRQFSNSRSEMNVSTLELGDSALYLCASRPGQGLNTEAFFGQGTRLTVV.

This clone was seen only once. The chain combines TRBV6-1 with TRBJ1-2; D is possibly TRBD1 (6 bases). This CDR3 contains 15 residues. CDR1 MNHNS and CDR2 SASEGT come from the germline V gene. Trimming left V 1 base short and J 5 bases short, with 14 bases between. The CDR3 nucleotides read TGTGCCAGCAGTGAAGTTGCGCGGACAGCTTATGGCTACACCTTC. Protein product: CASSEVARTAYGYTF.

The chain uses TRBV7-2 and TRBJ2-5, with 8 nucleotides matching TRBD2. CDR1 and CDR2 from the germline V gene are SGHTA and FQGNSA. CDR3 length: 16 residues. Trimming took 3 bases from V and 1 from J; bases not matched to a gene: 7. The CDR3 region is CASSLVSGSTQETQYF. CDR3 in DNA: TGTGCCAGCAGCTTGGTCAGCGGGAGTACCCAAGAGACCCAGTACTTC.

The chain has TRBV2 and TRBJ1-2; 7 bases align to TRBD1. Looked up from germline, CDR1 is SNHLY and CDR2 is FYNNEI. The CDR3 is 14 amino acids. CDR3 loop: CAGLGQSSSYGYTF. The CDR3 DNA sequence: TGTGCAGGGCTGGGACAGTCGTCAAGCTATGGCTACACCTTC.

CDR3 in amino acids: CASSLDQNTNTEAFF. The CDR3 DNA reads TGTGCCAGCAGCTTAGATCAGAACACAAACACTGAAGCTTTCTTT. This sequence joins TRBV7-9 and TRBJ1-1; D is undetermined. Trimming removed 1 base at V and 2 bases at J, with 11 bases between. CDR1 and CDR2 (germline): SEHNR, FQNEAQ (reference sequence). The CDR3 has 15 residues.

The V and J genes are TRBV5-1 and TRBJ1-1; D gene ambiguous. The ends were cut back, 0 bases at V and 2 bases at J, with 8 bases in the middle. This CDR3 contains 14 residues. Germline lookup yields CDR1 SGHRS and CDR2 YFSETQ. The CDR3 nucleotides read TGCGCCAGCAGCTTGGCTCGTCCTAACACTGAAGCTTTCTTT. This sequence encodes CASSLARPNTEAFF.

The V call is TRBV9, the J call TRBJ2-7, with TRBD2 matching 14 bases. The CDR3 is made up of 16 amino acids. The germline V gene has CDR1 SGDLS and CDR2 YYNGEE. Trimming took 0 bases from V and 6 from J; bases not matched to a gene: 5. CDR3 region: CASSVEGLAGASEQYF. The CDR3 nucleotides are TGTGCCAGCAGCGTAGAGGGACTAGCGGGAGCTTCCGAGCAGTACTTC.

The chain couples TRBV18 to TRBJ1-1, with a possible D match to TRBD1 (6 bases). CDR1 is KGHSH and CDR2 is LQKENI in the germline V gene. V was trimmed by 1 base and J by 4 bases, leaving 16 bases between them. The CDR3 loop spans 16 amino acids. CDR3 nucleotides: TGTGCCAGCTCACCACGGGCCACAGGGATTGGCACTGAAGCTTTCTTT. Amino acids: CASSPRATGIGTEAFF.

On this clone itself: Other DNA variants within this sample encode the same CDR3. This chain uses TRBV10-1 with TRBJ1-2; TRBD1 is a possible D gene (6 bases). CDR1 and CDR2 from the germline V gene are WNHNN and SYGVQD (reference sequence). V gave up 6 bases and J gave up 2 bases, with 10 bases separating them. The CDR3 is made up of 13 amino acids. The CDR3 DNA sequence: TGCGCCAGCAGCCCCGGACAGAACTATGGCTACACCTTC. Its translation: CASSPGQNYGYTF.

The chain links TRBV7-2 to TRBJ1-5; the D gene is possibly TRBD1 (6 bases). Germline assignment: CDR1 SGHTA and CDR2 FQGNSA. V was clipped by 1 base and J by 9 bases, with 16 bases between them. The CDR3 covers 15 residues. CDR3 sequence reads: CASSLVAGESTPQHF. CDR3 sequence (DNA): TGTGCCAGCAGCTTAGTGGCAGGGGAGAGTACGCCCCAGCATTTT.

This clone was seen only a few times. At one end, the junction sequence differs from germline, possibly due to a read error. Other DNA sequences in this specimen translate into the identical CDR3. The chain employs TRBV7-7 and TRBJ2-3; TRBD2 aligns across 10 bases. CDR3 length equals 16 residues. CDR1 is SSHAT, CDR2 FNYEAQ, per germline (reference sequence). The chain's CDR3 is CASSKGLAGAEDTQYF. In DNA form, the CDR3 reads TGTGCTAGCAGCAAGGGGCTAGCGGGAGCGGAAGATACGCAGTATTTT.

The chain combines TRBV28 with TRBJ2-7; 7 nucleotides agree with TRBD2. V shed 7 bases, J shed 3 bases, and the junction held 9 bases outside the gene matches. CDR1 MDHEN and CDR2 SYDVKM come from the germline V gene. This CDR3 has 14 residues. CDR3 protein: CASNGGGAHYEQYF. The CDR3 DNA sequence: TGTGCCAGCAATGGGGGAGGGGCCCACTACGAGCAGTACTTC. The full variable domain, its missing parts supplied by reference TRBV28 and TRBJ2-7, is DVKVTQSSRYLVKRTGEKVFLECVQDMDHENMFWYRQDPGLGLRLIYFSYDVKMKEKGDIPEGYSVSREKKERFSLILESASTNQTSMYLCASNGGGAHYEQYFGPGTRLTVT.

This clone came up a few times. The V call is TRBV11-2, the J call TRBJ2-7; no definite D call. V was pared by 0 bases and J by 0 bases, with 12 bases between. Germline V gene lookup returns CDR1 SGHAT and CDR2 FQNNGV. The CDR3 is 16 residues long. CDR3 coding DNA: TGTGCCAGCAGCTTAGATAGGAGCTACATCTCCTACGAGCAGTACTTC. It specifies CASSLDRSYISYEQYF.

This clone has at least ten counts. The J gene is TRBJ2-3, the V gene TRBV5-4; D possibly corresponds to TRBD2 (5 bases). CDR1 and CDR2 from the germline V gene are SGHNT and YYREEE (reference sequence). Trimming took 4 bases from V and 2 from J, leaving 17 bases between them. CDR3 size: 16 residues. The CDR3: CASSRGSQATTDTQYF. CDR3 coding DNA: TGTGCCAGCAGCCGAGGGTCTCAGGCTACCACAGATACGCAGTATTTT.

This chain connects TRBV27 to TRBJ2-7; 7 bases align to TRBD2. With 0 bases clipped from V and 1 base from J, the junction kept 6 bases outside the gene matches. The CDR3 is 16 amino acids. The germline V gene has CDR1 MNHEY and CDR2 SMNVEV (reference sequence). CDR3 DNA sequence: TGTGCCAGCAGTTTATCGATGAGCGGGATATCCTACGAGCAGTACTTC. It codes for CASSLSMSGISYEQYF.

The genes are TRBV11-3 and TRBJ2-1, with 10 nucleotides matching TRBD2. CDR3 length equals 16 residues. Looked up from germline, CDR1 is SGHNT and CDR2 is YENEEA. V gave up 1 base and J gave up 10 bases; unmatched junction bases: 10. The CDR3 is CASSLAGTSVLEEQFF. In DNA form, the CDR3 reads TGTGCCAGCAGCTTAGCCGGGACTAGCGTTCTGGAGGAGCAGTTCTTC.

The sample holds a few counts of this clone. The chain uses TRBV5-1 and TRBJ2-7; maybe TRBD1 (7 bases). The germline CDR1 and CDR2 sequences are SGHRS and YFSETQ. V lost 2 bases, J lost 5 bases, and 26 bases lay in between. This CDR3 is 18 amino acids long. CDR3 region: CASSFQGTGEVSSHEQYF. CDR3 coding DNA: TGCGCCAGCAGCTTCCAGGGAACAGGGGAGGTCTCCAGCCACGAGCAGTACTTC.

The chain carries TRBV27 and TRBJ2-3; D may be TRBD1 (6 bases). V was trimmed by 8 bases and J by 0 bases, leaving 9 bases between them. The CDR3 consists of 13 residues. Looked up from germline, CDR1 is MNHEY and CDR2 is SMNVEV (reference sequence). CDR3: CASGGLSTDTQYF. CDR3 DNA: TGTGCCAGCGGGGGCCTAAGCACAGATACGCAGTATTTT.

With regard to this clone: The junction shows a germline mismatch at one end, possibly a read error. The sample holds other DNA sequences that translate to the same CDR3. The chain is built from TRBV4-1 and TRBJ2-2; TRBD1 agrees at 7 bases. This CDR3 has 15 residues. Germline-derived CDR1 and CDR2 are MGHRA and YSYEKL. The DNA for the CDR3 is TGTGCCAGCAGCCCACAGACAGGGACCACCGGGGAGCTGTTTTTT. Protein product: CASSPQTGTTGELFF.

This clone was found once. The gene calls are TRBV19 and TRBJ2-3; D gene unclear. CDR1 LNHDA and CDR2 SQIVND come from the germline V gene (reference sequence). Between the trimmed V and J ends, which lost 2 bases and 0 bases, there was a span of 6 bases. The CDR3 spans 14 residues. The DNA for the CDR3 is TGTGCCAGTAGTATAATGGCCAGCACAGATACGCAGTATTTT. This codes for CASSIMASTDTQYF.

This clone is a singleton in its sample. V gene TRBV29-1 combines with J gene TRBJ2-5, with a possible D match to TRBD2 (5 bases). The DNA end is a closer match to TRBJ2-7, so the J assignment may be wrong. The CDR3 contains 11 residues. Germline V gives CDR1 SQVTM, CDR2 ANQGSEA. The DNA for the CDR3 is TGCAGCGTTGGACGCGGGCCCGAGCAGTACTTC. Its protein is CSVGRGPEQYF.

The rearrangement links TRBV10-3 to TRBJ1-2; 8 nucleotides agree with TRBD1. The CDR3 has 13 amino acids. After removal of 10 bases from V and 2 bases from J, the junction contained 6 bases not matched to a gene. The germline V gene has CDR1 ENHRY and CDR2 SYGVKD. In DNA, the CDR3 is TGTGCCACCGGGACAGGAGAGAACTATGGCTACACCTTC. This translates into CATGTGENYGYTF.

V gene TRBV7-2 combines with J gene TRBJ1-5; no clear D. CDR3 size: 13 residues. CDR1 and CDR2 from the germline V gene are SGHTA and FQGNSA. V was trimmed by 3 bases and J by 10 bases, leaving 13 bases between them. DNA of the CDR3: TGTGCCAGCAGCTTTTCTAGCCACACTCCCCAGCATTTT. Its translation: CASSFSSHTPQHF.

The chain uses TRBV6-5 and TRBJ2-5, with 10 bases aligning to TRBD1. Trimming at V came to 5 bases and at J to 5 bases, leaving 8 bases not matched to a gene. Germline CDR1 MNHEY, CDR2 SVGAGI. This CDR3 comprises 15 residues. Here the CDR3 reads CASSKTGGAGETQYF. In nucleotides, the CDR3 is TGTGCCAGCAGTAAGACAGGGGGCGCGGGGGAGACCCAGTACTTC.

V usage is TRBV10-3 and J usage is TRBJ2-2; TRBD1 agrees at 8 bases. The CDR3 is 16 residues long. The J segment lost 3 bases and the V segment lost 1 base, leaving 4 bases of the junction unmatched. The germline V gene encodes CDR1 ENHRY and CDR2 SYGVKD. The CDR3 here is CAISEWTGSDTGELFF. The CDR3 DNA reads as TGTGCCATCAGTGAGTGGACAGGGTCGGACACCGGGGAGCTGTTTTTT.

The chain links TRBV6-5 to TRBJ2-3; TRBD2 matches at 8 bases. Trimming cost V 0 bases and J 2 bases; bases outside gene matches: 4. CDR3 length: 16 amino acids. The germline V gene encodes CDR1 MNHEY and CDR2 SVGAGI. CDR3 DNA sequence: TGTGCCAGCAGTTACTCTGGACTAGCTCCCACAGATACGCAGTATTTT. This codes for CASSYSGLAPTDTQYF.

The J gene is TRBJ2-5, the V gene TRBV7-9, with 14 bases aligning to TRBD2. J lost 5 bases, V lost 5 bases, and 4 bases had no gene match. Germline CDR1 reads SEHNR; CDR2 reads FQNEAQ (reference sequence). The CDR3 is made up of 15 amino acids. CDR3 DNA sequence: TGTGCCAGCAGCCTGACTAGCGGGAGGGTGGAGACCCAGTACTTC. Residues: CASSLTSGRVETQYF.

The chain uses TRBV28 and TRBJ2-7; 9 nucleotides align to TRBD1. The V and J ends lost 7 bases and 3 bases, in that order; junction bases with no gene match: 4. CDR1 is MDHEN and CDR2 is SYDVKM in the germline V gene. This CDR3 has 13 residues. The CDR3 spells CASTSGQGYEQYF. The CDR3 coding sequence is TGTGCCAGCACCTCGGGACAGGGCTACGAGCAGTACTTC. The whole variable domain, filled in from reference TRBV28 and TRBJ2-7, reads DVKVTQSSRYLVKRTGEKVFLECVQDMDHENMFWYRQDPGLGLRLIYFSYDVKMKEKGDIPEGYSVSREKKERFSLILESASTNQTSMYLCASTSGQGYEQYFGPGTRLTVT.